These T cell receptor beta chains were read from a single sample in a study of PD-1 blockade in classical Hodgkin lymphoma. Repertoires were generated with immunoSEQ multiplex PCR, while TCRdb's copy carries only in-frame clones and drops some. This table holds 25,000 to 35,000 clones, about 87% found once. The sequenced material came from CD4+ T cells from blood. Receptor source: a human donor with classical Hodgkin lymphoma. Each CDR3 is given with its conserved first and last residue. Expanded clones get a size class; other rows say once, few or many, or leave the size out.

TRBJ2-7 | TRBV5-8 | once | CASSLGQGLYEQYF
TRBJ1-1 | TRBV6-1 | - | CASSASGRGNTEAFF
TRBJ2-1 | TRBV5-1 | once | CASTVAGAYNEQFF
TRBJ2-6 | TRBV7-9 | - | CASSLVPSGANVLTF
TRBJ1-1 | TRBV5-4 | few | CASSWVNTEAFF
TRBJ2-3 | TRBV28 | - | CASSSPRGAATSTDTQYF
TRBJ1-1 | TRBV28 | - | CASSLIKGPGTFF
TRBJ2-1 | TRBV4-1 | - | CASSQGGGPGPRNNEQFF
TRBJ1-2 | TRBV27 | - | CASSLSGYGYTF
TRBJ2-1 | TRBV2 | - | CASSPNSHNEQFF
TRBJ2-1 | TRBV5-1 | - | CASTPTAGSYNEQFF
TRBJ1-5 | TRBV5-6 | few | CASSNALGQPQHF
TRBJ1-2 | TRBV28 | - | CASSSEQGDYGYTF
TRBJ2-1 | TRBV27 | - | CASRGTSGFRGEQFF
TRBJ2-3 | TRBV14 | once | CASSQDTLPAGGRLDTQYF
TRBJ2-1 | TRBV29-1 | - | CSTYLRARGGGRNEQFF
TRBJ1-5 | TRBV5-5 | once | CASSWGRTNQPQHF
TRBJ1-1 | TRBV29-1 | few | CSVGLGDEAFF
TRBJ2-1 | TRBV5-1 | - | CASSQGQGGTSGPNNEQFF
TRBJ2-3 | TRBV11-3 | - | CASSLIGPGSDTQYF
TRBJ2-5 | TRBV19 | - | CASSPGLAGATVQETQYF
TRBJ2-1 | TRBV5-1 | - | CASYYSFEEQFF
TRBJ2-5 | TRBV5-4 | - | CASSSGQAQETQYF
TRBJ1-2 | TRBV11-3 | once | CASSRYNYGYTF
TRBJ2-1 | TRBV28 | - | CASMGSGSYNEQFF
TRBJ2-5 | TRBV9 | - | CASSVGLAEETQYF
TRBJ2-1 | TRBV29-1 | - | CSVEWLAGYNEQFF
TRBJ2-6 | TRBV5-1 | - | CASSVDGTGANVLTF
TRBJ2-2 | TRBV5-1 | - | CASSLRQGAGTGELFF
TRBJ1-5 | TRBV7-8 | - | CASSLRGQRINSNQPQHF
TRBJ2-3 | TRBV4-1 | once | CASSLEGRSTDTQYF
TRBJ2-1 | TRBV7-2 | - | CASSLVLGTGVVDEQFF
TRBJ1-2 | TRBV7-8 | - | CASSRGHTGDGYTF
TRBJ2-1 | TRBV11-3 | - | CASSSETSSYNEQFF
TRBJ1-1 | TRBV11-2 | - | CASSSLGLFPLSTEAFF
TRBJ2-7 | TRBV7-2 | - | CASSLGAGASREQYF
TRBJ2-1 | TRBV9 | - | CASSGTSGTYNEQFF
TRBJ1-1 | TRBV7-9 | few | CASSLGQGQEAFF
TRBJ2-6 | TRBV28 | - | CASSLQVSGANVLTF
TRBJ1-1 | TRBV19 | - | CASTFRTEAFF
TRBJ1-5 | TRBV4-1 | - | CASAWDPRGRLGGQPQHF
TRBJ1-1 | TRBV9 | - | CASSPRQGRATEAFF
TRBJ2-3 | TRBV7-3 | - | CASSSRRGLTDTQYF
TRBJ1-2 | TRBV7-3 | - | CASSSGGGDYGYTF
TRBJ1-1 | TRBV6-1 | once | CASRVGTGGRADAFF
- | TRBV5-4 | - | CASSLEGGGTEQYF
TRBJ1-2 | TRBV28 | once | CASSIPGRRTNYGYTF
TRBJ2-1 | TRBV27 | - | CASSLAPGQGGYNEQFF
TRBJ2-2 | TRBV11-2 | - | CASPALPGELFF
TRBJ2-1 | TRBV7-2 | once | CASSQRVGGNEQFF
TRBJ1-1 | TRBV11-3 | - | CASSLEENTEAFF
TRBJ1-1 | TRBV29-1 | few | CSPGGAFF
TRBJ2-1 | TRBV11-3 | - | CASSWGSTYNEQFF
TRBJ1-2 | TRBV15 | - | CATSRDPDRALANYGYTF
TRBJ2-7 | TRBV9 | - | CASSVGQGPYEQYF